In this sample, the clone carrying this T cell receptor beta chain turned up many times. Its target is unknown. The data belong to a study of T cells in Graves' hyperthyroidism and ophthalmopathy. Across the whole study: Peripheral blood collection took place at initial diagnosis, before any treatment.

The source material, RNA transcripts, was used to amplify TCR beta CDR3 regions. HTBI primers were used for first-round RT-PCR of the TCR CDR3. Each CDR3 protein gets one entry after TCRdb re-called the multiplex PCR reads with MiXCR. The sample includes 200,000 to 300,000 distinct CDR3 sequences, about 24% of them seen just once. Study-level points and caveats: Most expanded thyroid clonotypes above 0.001 also appeared in blood. Before onset, by a median of approximately 6.8 months, the model predicted ophthalmopathy.

CDR1 is LGHDT, CDR2 YNNKEL, per germline (reference sequence). This CDR3 is built from 15 residues. V was shortened by 1 base and J by 3 bases, with 10 bases between the two germline ends. The chain employs TRBV3-1 and TRBJ1-5; maybe TRBD1 (5 bases). This TCR was sampled from a woman in her forties with Graves' ophthalmopathy. Sequences were obtained from blood. The CDR3 spells CASSQAGPLNQPQHF. The CDR3 DNA is TGTGCCAGCAGCCAAGCAGGGCCCCTCAATCAGCCCCAGCATTTT.